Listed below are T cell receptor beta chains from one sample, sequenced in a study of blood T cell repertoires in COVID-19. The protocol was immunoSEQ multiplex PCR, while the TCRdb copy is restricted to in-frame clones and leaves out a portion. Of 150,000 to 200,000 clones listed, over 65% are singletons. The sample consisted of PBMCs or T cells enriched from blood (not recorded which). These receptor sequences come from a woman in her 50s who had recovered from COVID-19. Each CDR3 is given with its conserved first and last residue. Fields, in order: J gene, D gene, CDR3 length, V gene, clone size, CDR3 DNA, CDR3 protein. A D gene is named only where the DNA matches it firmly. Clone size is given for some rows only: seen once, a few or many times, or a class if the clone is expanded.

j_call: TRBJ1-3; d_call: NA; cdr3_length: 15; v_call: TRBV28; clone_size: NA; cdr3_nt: TGTGCCAGCAGACACGGACTAGTCTCTGGAAACACCATATATTTT; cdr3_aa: CASRHGLVSGNTIYF
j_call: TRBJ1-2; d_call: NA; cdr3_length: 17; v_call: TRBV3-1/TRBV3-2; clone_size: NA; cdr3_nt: TGTGCCAGCAGCCAAGACAGGGCCTCCCATAGGGGTTATGGCTACACCTTC; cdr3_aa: CASSQDRASHRGYGYTF
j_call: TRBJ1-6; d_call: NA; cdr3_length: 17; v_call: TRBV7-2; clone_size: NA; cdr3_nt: TGTGCCAGCAGCTTAGGGCGGGGGAGCTCCTATAATTCACCCCTCCACTTT; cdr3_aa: CASSLGRGSSYNSPLHF
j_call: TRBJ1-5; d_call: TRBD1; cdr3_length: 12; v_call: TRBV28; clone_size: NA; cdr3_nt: TGTGCCAGCAACCAGGGGGATCAGCCCCAGCATTTT; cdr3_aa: CASNQGDQPQHF
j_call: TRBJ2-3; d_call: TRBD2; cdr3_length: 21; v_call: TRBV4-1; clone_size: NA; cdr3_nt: TGCGCCAGCAGCCAAGAGACCCCCCGGAGCGGGGGGTCGCCTTTCAGAGATACGCAGTATTTT; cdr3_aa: CASSQETPRSGGSPFRDTQYF
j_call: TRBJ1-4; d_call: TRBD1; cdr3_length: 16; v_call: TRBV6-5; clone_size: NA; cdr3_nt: TGTGCCAGCAGTTACTTTGCCGGGACAGGGGGTGAAAAACTGTTTTTT; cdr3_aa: CASSYFAGTGGEKLFF
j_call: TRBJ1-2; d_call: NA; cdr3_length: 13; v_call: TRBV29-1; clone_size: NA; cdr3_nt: TGCAGCGTTGAGGGGCAGGGGTATCGGGGCTACACCTTC; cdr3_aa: CSVEGQGYRGYTF
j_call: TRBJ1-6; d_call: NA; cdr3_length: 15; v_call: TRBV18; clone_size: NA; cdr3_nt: TGTGCCAGCTCACCCTCCCCCTCCTATAATTCACCCCTCCACTTT; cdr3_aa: CASSPSPSYNSPLHF
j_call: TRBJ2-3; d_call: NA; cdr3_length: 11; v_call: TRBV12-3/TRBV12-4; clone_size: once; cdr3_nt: TGTGCCAGCAGCCGAGGGGGTACGCAGTATTTT; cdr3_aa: CASSRGGTQYF
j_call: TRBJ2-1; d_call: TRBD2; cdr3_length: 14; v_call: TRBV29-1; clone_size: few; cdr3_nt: TGCAGCGCCGGGGAGGGGTTCTCCTACAATGAGCAGTTCTTC; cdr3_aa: CSAGEGFSYNEQFF
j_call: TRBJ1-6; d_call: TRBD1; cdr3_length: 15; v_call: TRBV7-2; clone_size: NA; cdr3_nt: TGTGCCAGCAGCGCCCTGACAGGGAATAATTCACCCCTCCACTTT; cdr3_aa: CASSALTGNNSPLHF
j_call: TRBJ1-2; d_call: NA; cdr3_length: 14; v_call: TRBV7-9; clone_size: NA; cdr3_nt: TGTGCCAGCAGCTTCACAGCCCCAAACTATGGCTACACCTTC; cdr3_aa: CASSFTAPNYGYTF
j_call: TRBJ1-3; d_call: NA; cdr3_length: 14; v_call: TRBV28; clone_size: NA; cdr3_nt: TGTGCCAGCAGTTTAGCAGGGGCTGGAAACACCATATATTTT; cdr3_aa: CASSLAGAGNTIYF
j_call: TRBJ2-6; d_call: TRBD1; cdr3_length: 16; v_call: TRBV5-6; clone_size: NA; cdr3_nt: TGTGCCAGCATCCAAAGGACAGGGGCTGGGGCCAACGTCCTGACTTTC; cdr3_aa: CASIQRTGAGANVLTF
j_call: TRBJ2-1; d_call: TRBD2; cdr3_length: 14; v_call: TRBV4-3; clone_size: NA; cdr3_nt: TGCGCCAGCAGCCAAGATTGGGAGGGCCCTGAGCAGTTCTTC; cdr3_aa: CASSQDWEGPEQFF
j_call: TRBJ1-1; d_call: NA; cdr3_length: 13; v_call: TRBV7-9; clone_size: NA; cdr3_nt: TGTGCCAGCAGCCCCCAGATGAACACTGAAGCTTTCTTT; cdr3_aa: CASSPQMNTEAFF